The following is a TCR beta chain sequence with its context. Its antigen is still unknown. CD4+ T cells that had been cultured provided DNA sequenced with the Oncomine TCR Beta short-read assay. It was cultured CD4+ T cells from which genomic DNA was extracted. TCRdb reanalysed the PCR reads using MiXCR and keeps one entry per CDR3 protein. The profile shows 20,000 to 25,000 distinct CDR3 sequences, 46% of them singletons. The data were obtained in a study of vaccination and CD4 T cells after COVID-19. Germline values: CDR1 DFQATT, CDR2 SNEGSKA (reference sequence). The length of the CDR3 is 13 residues. V was pared by 5 bases and J by 2 bases, with 12 bases between. The time point was: late sampling 161 to 241 days after vaccination in three convalescent patients. Indicated treatment: approximately nine-day PBMC culture with coronavirus spike peptide pools or control peptides (ViraFEST assay).

The specimen comprised CD4+ T cells from blood, cultured in vitro, sampled about 7 months after SARS-CoV-2 vaccination. The sequence came from a human donor who had recovered from COVID-19. The gene calls are TRBV20-1 and TRBJ2-5, with D unresolved. This CDR3 reads CSAPGRIQETQYF. The DNA for the CDR3 is TGCAGTGCTCCCGGACGCATACAAGAGACCCAGTACTTC.